A selection of T cell receptor beta chains follows, all from one sample in a study of T-cell memory formation after mild COVID-19. MiXCR, run by TCRdb on the 5' RACE reads, gives a single entry per CDR3 protein. Of about 150,000 distinct CDR3 sequences listed, approximately 12% are singletons. Sequencing input: PBMCs or a T cell subset sorted from them (not recorded which). The receptors shown here come from a man between 18 and 35 years old who had mild COVID-19 (a few samples of this study predate the infection). Cell type and time point are not known. CDR3s include the opening cysteine and the closing phenylalanine or tryptophan.

v_gene	j_gene	CDR3aa
TRBV7-6	TRBJ2-3	CASSSYNTDTQYF
TRBV7-9	TRBJ2-2	CANTPYANTGELFF
TRBV11-2	TRBJ2-1	CASSSRDYNEQFF
TRBV9	TRBJ2-2	CASSAGFRANTGELFF
TRBV6-1	TRBJ2-2	CASRSTGFNTGELFF
TRBV6-2/TRBV6-3	TRBJ2-1	CASKLDGSTEQFF
TRBV12-3/TRBV12-4	TRBJ1-1	CASSPGVGTEAFF
TRBV10-1	TRBJ2-3	CASSDKGNSDTQYF
TRBV9	TRBJ2-5	CASSAGGGLIGETQYF
TRBV7-2	TRBJ1-2	CASSLETYGYTF
TRBV5-5	TRBJ1-1	CASSLGFGGTEAFF
TRBV7-2	TRBJ2-3	CASSLVGGRDTQYF
TRBV2	TRBJ2-3	CASSELAGVADTQYF